One and the same sample provided the 23 T cell receptor beta chains below, sequenced in a study of blood T cell repertoires in COVID-19. Sequenced by immunoSEQ multiplex PCR; TCRdb stores in-frame clones only, minus some. The profile shows tens of thousands of clones, around four fifths of them singletons. Sequencing was performed on peripheral blood. The source is a man over 45 with active COVID-19.

The chain employs TRBV29-1 and TRBJ2-5; D gene ambiguous. Germline V gives CDR1 SQVTM, CDR2 ANQGSEA. With 7 bases removed from V and 7 bases from J, the gap between germline ends came to 19 bases. CDR3 length: 13 amino acids. The CDR3, as DNA: TGCAGCGCCTCACACGTTGCCTCGGGGACCCAGTACTTC. Translating gives CSASHVASGTQYF.

V is TRBV4-1 and J is TRBJ1-6; a weak D match, TRBD1 (6 bases). Germline V gene data show CDR1 as MGHRA and CDR2 as YSYEKL. The CDR3 covers 15 residues. Trimming shortened V by 1 base and J by 7 bases, and 11 bases separated the two germline ends. CDR3 residues: CASSQGSGENSPLHF. The CDR3 DNA reads as TGCGCCAGCAGCCAAGGATCAGGGGAGAATTCACCCCTCCACTTT.

This chain connects TRBV7-9 to TRBJ1-4, with D hard to call. V shed 2 bases and J shed 7 bases, with 14 bases lying between them. Germline loops: CDR1 SEHNR, CDR2 FQNEAQ (reference sequence). The CDR3 spans 15 residues. The CDR3 coding sequence is TGTGCCAGCAGCTTAAAAGTGGCGCGCGGTGAAAAACTGTTTTTT. Amino acid sequence: CASSLKVARGEKLFF.

The chain uses TRBV7-8 and TRBJ2-7, with D tentatively TRBD2 (6 bases). Germline V gene sequence: CDR1 SGHVS, CDR2 FQNEAQ. V was trimmed by 5 bases and J by 4 bases, leaving 15 bases between them. The CDR3 length is 14 residues. CDR3 region: CASSVSGVPYEQYF. The CDR3 nucleotides read TGTGCCAGCAGCGTTAGCGGAGTTCCTTACGAGCAGTACTTC.

The CDR3 bases are TGTGCCATCCGGGATGCGTACGAGCAGTACTTC. Amino acids: CAIRDAYEQYF. This chain joins TRBV10-3 and TRBJ2-7; possibly TRBD2 for D (5 bases). V gave up 8 bases and J gave up 4 bases, with 9 bases separating them. The germline V gene encodes CDR1 ENHRY and CDR2 SYGVKD. This CDR3 region has 11 residues.

The V call is TRBV5-1, the J call TRBJ2-5, with no clear D. This CDR3 region has 15 residues. Germline loops: CDR1 SGHRS, CDR2 YFSETQ. V was shortened by 4 bases and J by 0 bases, with 13 bases between the two germline ends. CDR3 amino acids: CASSPSDKYQETQYF. The CDR3 DNA reads as TGCGCCAGCAGCCCGAGTGACAAGTACCAAGAGACCCAGTACTTC.

The chain is built from TRBV12-5 and TRBJ2-3; D is perhaps TRBD2 (6 bases). The V gene lost 2 bases and the J gene lost 0 bases, with 9 bases spanning the gap. CDR3 length: 15 amino acids. Germline assignment: CDR1 LGHNT and CDR2 FRNRAP. The CDR3 region has the DNA TGTGCTAGTGGTTTGTGGCGGGGAAGCACAGATACGCAGTATTTT. Translation gives CASGLWRGSTDTQYF.

J is TRBJ1-1 and V is TRBV27, with 8 bases aligning to TRBD1. Germline CDR1 is MNHEY and CDR2 is SMNVEV (reference sequence). CDR3 size: 16 residues. V shed 4 bases and J 1 base; nucleotides not matched to a gene: 8. CDR3 coding DNA: TGTGCCAGCAGTTCTCCTACAGGGGGAGGGAACACTGAAGCTTTCTTT. Protein product: CASSSPTGGGNTEAFF.

The chain recombines TRBV29-1 with TRBJ2-7, with 7 positions matching TRBD1. V was clipped by 8 bases and J by 2 bases; unmatched bases: 6. Looked up from germline, CDR1 is SQVTM and CDR2 is ANQGSEA. This CDR3 has 12 amino acids. The CDR3: CSTRQGAYEQYF. CDR3 nucleotides: TGCAGCACCAGACAGGGAGCCTACGAGCAGTACTTC.

This rearrangement joins TRBV14 to TRBJ1-2; D uncertain. Trimming pared 1 base from V and 4 bases from J, leaving 7 bases between. The germline V gene has CDR1 SGHDN and CDR2 FVKESK. The CDR3 spans 13 residues. CDR3 in DNA: TGTGCCAGCAGCCAAGCCGGGAGCTATGGCTACACCTTC. This codes for CASSQAGSYGYTF.

V usage is TRBV2 and J usage is TRBJ1-2; weak D call: TRBD1 (5 bases). The length of the CDR3 is 12 residues. Germline CDR1 is SNHLY and CDR2 is FYNNEI. V dropped 7 bases and J dropped 7 bases, with 13 bases sitting between them. Here the CDR3 DNA reads TGTGCCAGCATGAGGCAGGGTGGTGGCTACACCTTC. Its protein product is CASMRQGGGYTF.

In its sample, this clone was seen a few times. The chain joins TRBV5-1 to TRBJ2-7; D may be TRBD1 (5 bases). Looked up from germline, CDR1 is SGHRS and CDR2 is YFSETQ. V was pared by 1 base and J by 2 bases, with 10 bases between. The CDR3 has 14 residues. The CDR3 is CASSLLDSTYEQYF. The CDR3, as DNA: TGCGCCAGCAGCTTGCTCGACAGTACCTACGAGCAGTACTTC.

V is TRBV18 and J is TRBJ1-4; maybe TRBD1 (6 bases). This CDR3 comprises 13 residues. Between the trimmed V and J ends, which lost 5 bases and 5 bases, there was a span of 9 bases. Germline values: CDR1 KGHSH, CDR2 LQKENI. This CDR3 is CASSGQWNEKLFF. As DNA, the CDR3 is TGTGCCAGCTCAGGACAGTGGAATGAAAAACTGTTTTTT.

The genes are TRBV5-6 and TRBJ1-1; D is ambiguous. CDR1 and CDR2 (germline): SGHDT, YYEEEE. Trimming left V 4 bases short and J 4 bases short, with 17 bases between. This CDR3 contains 15 residues. In DNA form, the CDR3 reads TGTGCCAGCAGCCCCGGACGTTATCGGGGCACTGAAGCTTTCTTT. Protein product: CASSPGRYRGTEAFF.

V is TRBV5-4 and J is TRBJ2-5, with 8 positions matching TRBD2. Per the germline V gene, CDR1 is SGHNT and CDR2 is YYREEE (reference sequence). J lost 4 bases, V lost 4 bases, and 3 bases had no gene match. This CDR3 is built from 13 residues. The CDR3 sequence is CASSRGGRETQYF. For the CDR3, the DNA is TGTGCCAGCAGCCGGGGGGGCCGAGAGACCCAGTACTTC.

V usage is TRBV28 and J usage is TRBJ2-3, with a weak D call TRBD2 (6 bases). V lost 4 bases to trimming and J lost 5 bases, with 16 bases between them. The CDR3 is made up of 15 amino acids. The germline V gene encodes CDR1 MDHEN and CDR2 SYDVKM. CDR3 sequence reads: CASSSPKRVKDTQYF. Written as DNA, the CDR3 is TGTGCCAGCAGTTCTCCCAAGCGGGTAAAAGATACGCAGTATTTT.

The genes are TRBV6-5 and TRBJ2-7; 7 bases line up with TRBD2. The V and J ends lost 5 bases and 6 bases, in that order; junction bases with no gene match: 7. The CDR3 consists of 13 residues. From germline, CDR1 is MNHEY and CDR2 SVGAGI. The CDR3 here is CASSPRVAGEQYF. The CDR3 DNA sequence: TGTGCCAGCAGTCCCCGGGTAGCGGGCGAGCAGTACTTC.

The chain is built from TRBV27 and TRBJ2-7; 12 bases are shared with TRBD2. The CDR3 contains 20 residues. V dropped 2 bases and J dropped 5; count of bases not matched to a gene: 19. Germline V CDR1 and CDR2: MNHEY, SMNVEV (reference sequence). The chain's CDR3 is CASSLSRASGRAVSVDEQYF. The CDR3 DNA follows: TGTGCCAGCAGTTTAAGTAGGGCTAGCGGGAGGGCCGTATCAGTCGACGAGCAGTACTTC.

The chain recombines TRBV10-3 with TRBJ2-1; TRBD2 is a possible D gene (6 bases). The CDR3 contains 13 residues. The germline gives CDR1 ENHRY, CDR2 SYGVKD. The V and J ends lost 7 bases and 8 bases respectively, with 15 bases between them. The CDR3 protein is CAIMWEAGDEQFF. The CDR3 DNA is TGTGCCATCATGTGGGAGGCTGGCGATGAGCAGTTCTTC.

The chain combines TRBV7-9 with TRBJ1-1; perhaps TRBD1 as D (5 bases). V was trimmed by 2 bases and J by 5 bases, leaving 12 bases between them. The germline V gene has CDR1 SEHNR and CDR2 FQNEAQ (reference sequence). The CDR3 extends over 14 amino acids. The CDR3 spells CASSLHSGRTEAFF. As DNA, the CDR3 is TGTGCCAGCAGCTTACACTCAGGGCGGACTGAAGCTTTCTTT. The full variable domain, with the rest looked up from reference TRBV7-9 and TRBJ1-1, is DTGVSQNPRHKITKRGQNVTFRCDPISEHNRLYWYRQTLGQGPEFLTYFQNEAQLEKSRLLSDRFSAERPKGSFSTLEIQRTEQGDSAMYLCASSLHSGRTEAFFGQGTRLTVV.

This clone came up a few times. DNA for the CDR3: TGTGCCAGCACCAGGGGAGGGCTCATCGAAGCTTTCTTT. Translation gives CASTRGGLIEAFF. This chain joins TRBV2 and TRBJ1-1, with D perhaps TRBD1 (6 bases). There are 13 residues in the CDR3. Germline CDR1 and CDR2: SNHLY and FYNNEI. V shed 7 bases and J shed 8 bases, with 17 bases lying between them.

In nucleotides, the CDR3 is TGTGCCAGCTCCGCCTCGGGAGGGGTTCGGGAGGATGAGCAGTTCTTC. This sequence encodes CASSASGGVREDEQFF. V gene TRBV18 combines with J gene TRBJ2-1; TRBD2 agrees at 8 bases. V lost 6 bases to trimming and J lost 8 bases; unmatched junction nucleotides: 15. The CDR3 has 16 amino acids. Per the germline V gene, CDR1 is KGHSH and CDR2 is LQKENI.

V usage is TRBV7-2 and J usage is TRBJ2-5; 9 bases match TRBD1. Trimming cost V 7 bases and J 5 bases; bases outside gene matches: 8. Germline V lookup: CDR1 SGHTA, CDR2 FQGNSA. The CDR3 sequence is 14 residues long. CDR3 sequence reads: CASTLGQGLETQYF. CDR3 DNA: TGTGCCAGCACCCTGGGACAGGGACTGGAGACCCAGTACTTC.